This T cell receptor (beta chain) was documented in a study of blood T cell repertoires in COVID-19. The CDR3 is made up of 15 amino acids. From germline, CDR1 is SGHTA and CDR2 FQGNSA. The junction had 4 bases not matched to a gene; V was cut back by 3 bases and J by 6 bases. The table came from immunoSEQ multiplex PCR; TCRdb's copy has only in-frame clones and leaves some out. The sample contains 200,000 to 250,000 clones, around 89% of which appear only once. This sequence originates from a man aged 25 to 45 with COVID-19, enrolled during active disease. Source material: peripheral blood. This sequence joins TRBV7-2 and TRBJ2-7, with 14 bases fitting TRBD2. CDR3 amino acids: CASSFAGLAGVEQYF. The CDR3 region has the DNA TGTGCCAGCAGCTTCGCGGGACTAGCGGGAGTCGAGCAGTACTTC. Full variable domain (outside the CDR3, taken from reference TRBV7-2 and TRBJ2-7): GAGVSQSPSNKVTEKGKDVELRCDPISGHTALYWYRQSLGQGLEFLIYFQGNSAPDKSGLPSDRFSAERTGGSVSTLTIQRTQQEDSAVYLCASSFAGLAGVEQYFGPGTRLTVT.